The 18 T cell receptor beta chains presented below share a single source sample, sequenced in a study of blood T cell repertoires in COVID-19. Profiled with immunoSEQ multiplex PCR; TCRdb holds only in-frame clones, not every one. The sample has about 140,000 clones, 84% seen once; the top ten hold about 5.5%. The sample was PBMCs or T cells enriched from blood (not recorded which). Receptors were obtained from a man between 35 and 55 years old with acute COVID-19.

V is TRBV29-1 and J is TRBJ2-1; 8 positions agree with TRBD1. The CDR3 loop spans 12 amino acids. V trimming: 4 bases; J trimming: 9 bases; junction bases outside the gene matches: 5. The germline CDR1 and CDR2 sequences are SQVTM and ANQGSEA. The CDR3: CSVGRGRGEQFF. The CDR3 DNA reads as TGCAGCGTTGGCAGGGGGCGGGGTGAGCAGTTCTTC.

The chain carries TRBV7-9 and TRBJ2-5; TRBD2 aligns across 10 bases. V shed 4 bases, J shed 1 base, and the junction held 12 bases outside the gene matches. The CDR3 covers 18 residues. Germline loops: CDR1 SEHNR, CDR2 FQNEAQ (reference sequence). The CDR3 bases are TGTGCCAGCAGCTCTCGGACTAGCGGACCCTTAATCCAAGAGACCCAGTACTTC. It encodes CASSSRTSGPLIQETQYF.

The J gene is TRBJ2-3, the V gene TRBV4-3, with 7 nucleotides matching TRBD2. The CDR3 consists of 14 residues. The V gene end was trimmed by 4 bases and the J gene end by 4 bases; junction bases not matched to a gene: 5. Germline CDR1 reads LGHNA; CDR2 reads YSLEER. The DNA for the CDR3 is TGCGCCAGCAGCCGCGGGGGTCCGGCAGATACGCAGTATTTT. This encodes CASSRGGPADTQYF.

This clone was seen a few times. This sequence joins TRBV29-1 and TRBJ1-1; 10 bases are a match to TRBD1. The V and J ends lost 5 bases and 8 bases, in that order; junction bases with no gene match: 8. CDR1 and CDR2 from the germline V gene are SQVTM and ANQGSEA. The length of the CDR3 is 13 residues. The CDR3 nucleotides read TGCAGCGTTTTCCCGGACAGGGGGAGGGAAGCTTTCTTT. This translates into CSVFPDRGREAFF.

The chain carries TRBV5-6 and TRBJ1-2, with 8 bases identical to TRBD1. Per the germline V gene, CDR1 is SGHDT and CDR2 is YYEEEE. The trim removed 0 bases at V and 11 bases at J, leaving 6 bases unmatched. The CDR3 consists of 13 residues. Here the CDR3 reads CASSLGQGFRYTF. The CDR3, as DNA: TGTGCCAGCAGCTTGGGACAGGGGTTTCGGTACACCTTC.

The chain has TRBV18 and TRBJ1-1; D remains ambiguous. From germline, CDR1 is KGHSH and CDR2 LQKENI. The CDR3 has 16 residues. V lost 5 bases and J 4 bases, leaving 20 bases between the germline ends. The CDR3 nucleotides read TGTGCCAGCTCAAGGACGTCCTTGGGAGAAGGCACTGAAGCTTTCTTT. This translates into CASSRTSLGEGTEAFF.

The V gene is TRBV28, the J gene TRBJ1-5; no clear D. V was trimmed by 3 bases and J by 1 base, leaving 7 bases between them. The CDR3 runs to 14 residues. From germline, CDR1 is MDHEN and CDR2 SYDVKM. CDR3: CASSFQASNQPQHF. The CDR3, as DNA: TGTGCCAGCAGTTTTCAGGCAAGCAATCAGCCCCAGCATTTT.

The chain employs TRBV3-1 (or the pseudogene TRBV3-2) and TRBJ1-3, with D tentatively TRBD1 (6 bases). Trimming cost V 4 bases and J 4 bases, with 20 bases left between them. Germline V gene sequence: CDR1 LGHDT, CDR2 YNNKEL (reference sequence). This CDR3 is 17 amino acids long. CDR3 amino acids: CASSLVPAGAQGNTIYF. The CDR3 nucleotides are TGTGCCAGCAGCCTTGTCCCCGCGGGGGCGCAGGGAAACACCATATATTTT.

The rearrangement uses TRBV10-1 and TRBJ2-7; possibly TRBD1 for D (5 bases). Between the trimmed V and J ends, which lost 0 bases and 2 bases, there was a span of 8 bases. The germline V gene has CDR1 WNHNN and CDR2 SYGVQD (reference sequence). CDR3 length equals 14 residues. This CDR3 is CASSESTGPYEQYF. CDR3 in DNA: TGCGCCAGCAGTGAGTCCACAGGCCCCTACGAGCAGTACTTC.

The rearrangement joins TRBV3-1 (or the pseudogene TRBV3-2) to TRBJ1-2; D possibly corresponds to TRBD1 (6 bases). The CDR3 is 17 residues long. V lost 3 bases, J lost 2 bases, and 19 bases lay in between. Germline V CDR1 and CDR2: LGHDT, YNNKEL (reference sequence). CDR3 amino acids: CASSHSLPGHSNYGYTF. The CDR3 coding sequence is TGTGCCAGCAGCCACTCCCTACCGGGACATTCGAACTATGGCTACACCTTC.

This chain connects TRBV3-1 (or the pseudogene TRBV3-2) to TRBJ2-1, with 8 bases matching TRBD2. This CDR3 has 17 amino acids. CDR1 is LGHDT and CDR2 is YNNKEL in the germline V gene (reference sequence). Trimming at V came to 0 bases and at J to 5 bases, leaving 9 bases not matched to a gene. The CDR3 bases are TGTGCCAGCAGCCAAGACAAAGGACTAGCTAACCACAATGAGCAGTTCTTC. Translation gives CASSQDKGLANHNEQFF.

The V call is TRBV15, the J call TRBJ1-2, with D possibly matching TRBD1 (5 bases). CDR3 length: 13 residues. Trimming shortened V by 5 bases and J by 8 bases, and 15 bases separated the two germline ends. Germline V lookup: CDR1 LNHNV, CDR2 YYDKDF (reference sequence). The CDR3 nucleotides are TGTGCCACCAGCTTAATCTCGGGGGTCGGCTACACCTTC. It specifies CATSLISGVGYTF.

This chain joins TRBV7-2 and TRBJ2-3; 7 bases align to TRBD2. CDR1 is SGHTA and CDR2 is FQGNSA in the germline V gene. With 4 bases clipped from V and 8 bases from J, the junction kept 6 bases outside the gene matches. The CDR3 is 13 residues long. The CDR3 loop is CASSSRGETTQYF. The CDR3 DNA reads TGTGCCAGCAGCTCCCGGGGGGAAACTACGCAGTATTTT.

V and J are TRBV2 and TRBJ2-7, with D tentatively TRBD1 (6 bases). V was pared by 3 bases and J by 3 bases, with 15 bases between. The CDR3 sequence is 15 residues long. Per germline, CDR1 SNHLY and CDR2 FYNNEI. CDR3 residues: CASSESPWTDYEQYF. Written as DNA, the CDR3 is TGTGCCAGCAGTGAGTCTCCTTGGACAGACTACGAGCAGTACTTC.

The chain is built from TRBV25-1 and TRBJ1-4, with no clear D. The germline CDR1 and CDR2 sequences are MGHDK and SYGVNS. The CDR3 runs 14 residues. V dropped 6 bases and J dropped 7 bases, with 15 bases sitting between them. The CDR3 region is CASREGAVGEKLFF. The CDR3 DNA reads TGTGCCAGCAGGGAGGGCGCGGTGGGTGAAAAACTGTTTTTT. The whole variable domain, remainder taken from reference TRBV25-1 and TRBJ1-4, is EADIYQTPRYLVIGTGKKITLECSQTMGHDKMYWYQQDPGMELHLIHYSYGVNSTEKGDLSSESTVSRIRTEHFPLTLESARPSHTSQYLCASREGAVGEKLFFGSGTQLSVL.

V gene TRBV11-2 combines with J gene TRBJ2-1; possibly TRBD2 for D (6 bases). CDR1 and CDR2 from the germline V gene are SGHAT and FQNNGV. The V and J ends lost 0 bases and 4 bases respectively, with 10 bases between them. The CDR3 is 15 amino acids. The CDR3 region is CASSLEWGVYNEQFF. The DNA of the CDR3 is TGTGCCAGCAGCTTAGAATGGGGGGTATACAATGAGCAGTTCTTC.

This clone has more than one count but fewer than ten. This chain joins TRBV19 and TRBJ2-3, with TRBD1 identical over 10 bases. Germline V lookup: CDR1 LNHDA, CDR2 SQIVND (reference sequence). V lost 3 bases and J lost 7; bases outside the gene matches: 7. The CDR3 is 15 amino acids. In DNA form, the CDR3 reads TGTGCCAGTAGTATCAGCGGACAGGGGGGGAATACGCAGTATTTT. It specifies CASSISGQGGNTQYF. The variable domain in full, with the rest retrieved from reference TRBV19 and TRBJ2-3, is DGGITQSPKYLFRKEGQNVTLSCEQNLNHDAMYWYRQDPGQGLRLIYYSQIVNDFQKGDIAEGYSVSREKKESFPLTVTSAQKNPTAFYLCASSISGQGGNTQYFGPGTRLTVL.

J is TRBJ1-3 and V is TRBV4-3; TRBD1 agrees at 7 bases. Germline V CDR1 and CDR2: LGHNA, YSLEER. The junction had 3 bases not matched to a gene; V was cut back by 3 bases and J by 4 bases. This CDR3 is built from 14 residues. The CDR3 loop is CASSQTGFGNTIYF. In DNA, the CDR3 is TGCGCCAGCAGCCAGACAGGGTTCGGAAACACCATATATTTT.